This T cell receptor beta chain was sequenced during a study of blood T cell repertoires in COVID-19. Overall study context: From the United States, Italy and Spain came samples of acute and convalescent COVID-19. PBMCs, B-cell-depleted T cells, or T cells provided the cDNA or gDNA that made up the material.

This CDR3 spans 15 amino acids. The trim removed 3 bases at V and 0 bases at J, leaving 3 bases unmatched. Germline V gene sequence: CDR1 SGHKS, CDR2 YYEKEE (reference sequence). In the study's own analysis: Amplification with reference gene primers provided the estimates of nucleated cell counts. Only in-frame clones appear in the TCRdb table, and some are missing; sequencing was by immunoSEQ multiplex PCR. V, J and clone size are those of that table, while D and trimming were read from the DNA. The table shows around 150,000 clones, with 80% to 85% occurring only once. This clonotype originated in a woman of 80 years or more with active or convalescent COVID-19. Sequencing input: peripheral blood. The chain employs TRBV5-5 and TRBJ1-2; TRBD1 aligns across 9 bases. Written as DNA, the CDR3 is TGTGCCAGCAGCTCCCGACAGGGGGCTAACTATGGCTACACCTTC. Protein: CASSSRQGANYGYTF.